This is a list of T cell receptor beta chains from one sample in a study of control samples from healthy donors and cancer patients. Using immunoSEQ multiplex PCR, the repertoire was profiled, and TCRdb retains in-frame clones only, with some absent. The sample holds roughly 370,000 clones, around nine tenths seen once. The sample taken for sequencing was PBMCs. These receptors came from a man aged 35 to 55 with head and neck cancer. Each CDR3 is given with its conserved first and last residue. D genes are given only for firm matches. Part of the rows lack a size; the others show once, few, many or a class for expanded clones.

V: TRBV6-5; D: .; size: .; J: TRBJ2-1; length: 15; CDR3: CASSRGLEPYNEQFF; DNA: TGTGCCAGCAGCCGCGGCCTAGAGCCCTACAATGAGCAGTTCTTC
V: TRBV30; D: .; size: .; J: TRBJ2-3; length: 15; CDR3: CAWSVLRTSTDTQYF; DNA: TGTGCCTGGAGTGTATTGCGGACTAGCACAGATACGCAGTATTTT
V: TRBV25-1; D: .; size: .; J: TRBJ2-5; length: 17; CDR3: CASSESLGRAAGETQYF; DNA: TGTGCCAGCAGTGAGTCGCTAGGGCGGGCGGCCGGAGAGACCCAGTACTTC
V: TRBV19; D: .; size: .; J: TRBJ1-5; length: 15; CDR3: CASREWEKSNQPQHF; DNA: TGTGCCAGTAGGGAATGGGAAAAGAGCAATCAGCCCCAGCATTTT
V: TRBV6-5; D: TRBD2; size: once; J: TRBJ2-5; length: 15; CDR3: CASSGLAGGQETQYF; DNA: TGTGCCAGCAGCGGACTAGCGGGGGGTCAAGAGACCCAGTACTTC
V: TRBV27; D: TRBD2; size: .; J: TRBJ2-7; length: 13; CDR3: CASSLVAGGEQYF; DNA: TGTGCCAGCAGTTTAGTTGCGGGGGGCGAGCAGTACTTC
V: TRBV19; D: .; size: .; J: TRBJ2-3; length: 11; CDR3: CASSNTDTQYF; DNA: TGTGCCAGTAGTAATACAGATACGCAGTATTTT
V: TRBV6-5; D: .; size: .; J: TRBJ2-7; length: 13; CDR3: CASSYDGVREQYF; DNA: TGTGCCAGCAGTTACGACGGGGTCAGGGAGCAGTACTTC
V: TRBV11-2; D: .; size: .; J: TRBJ1-5; length: 14; CDR3: CASSLGSFNQPQHF; DNA: TGTGCCAGCAGCTTAGGGTCTTTTAATCAGCCCCAGCATTTT
V: TRBV3-1/TRBV3-2; D: .; size: .; J: TRBJ2-7; length: 16; CDR3: CASSQKGGEGNYEQYF; DNA: TGTGCCAGCAGCCAAAAGGGGGGAGAGGGGAACTACGAGCAGTACTTC
V: TRBV4-1; D: .; size: .; J: TRBJ2-2; length: 14; CDR3: CASSPGQGTGELFF; DNA: TGCGCCAGCAGCCCCGGGCAGGGGACCGGGGAGCTGTTTTTT
V: TRBV27; D: .; size: once; J: TRBJ1-2; length: 12; CDR3: CASSFAGYGYTF; DNA: TGTGCCAGCAGTTTCGCGGGGTATGGCTACACCTTC
V: TRBV28; D: .; size: .; J: TRBJ2-3; length: 12; CDR3: CASGQFSYTQYF; DNA: TGTGCCAGCGGGCAGTTTAGCTATACGCAGTATTTT
V: TRBV27; D: TRBD2; size: .; J: TRBJ2-7; length: 18; CDR3: CASSFSSGGLPHTYEQYF; DNA: TGTGCCAGCAGTTTCTCCTCGGGAGGTCTCCCCCACACCTACGAGCAGTACTTC
V: TRBV7-9; D: .; size: .; J: TRBJ2-1; length: 15; CDR3: CASSLERVRGNEQFF; DNA: TGTGCCAGCAGCTTAGAGCGGGTACGGGGTAATGAGCAGTTCTTC
V: TRBV7-3; D: TRBD2; size: .; J: TRBJ2-1; length: 18; CDR3: CASSSGTSGRISYNEQFF; DNA: TGTGCCAGCAGCTCAGGGACTAGCGGACGAATTTCCTACAATGAGCAGTTCTTC
V: TRBV7-6; D: .; size: .; J: TRBJ1-2; length: 16; CDR3: CASSLAPDSRGYGYTF; DNA: TGTGCCAGCAGCTTAGCGCCGGACAGCCGGGGATATGGCTACACCTTC
V: TRBV29-1; D: TRBD1; size: .; J: TRBJ1-2; length: 14; CDR3: CSVVEERTGYGYTF; DNA: TGCAGCGTTGTTGAAGAACGGACAGGGTATGGCTACACCTTC
V: TRBV19; D: .; size: .; J: TRBJ1-2; length: 15; CDR3: CASATAGETNYGYTF; DNA: TGTGCCAGCGCTACCGCAGGGGAGACCAACTATGGCTACACCTTC
V: TRBV5-6; D: .; size: once; J: TRBJ2-1; length: 11; CDR3: CASSLDSEQFF; DNA: TGTGCCAGCAGCTTAGACTCGGAGCAGTTCTTC
V: TRBV3-1/TRBV3-2; D: TRBD2; size: .; J: TRBJ2-1; length: 14; CDR3: CASSLAGPYNEQFF; DNA: TGTGCCAGCAGCCTAGCGGGACCATACAATGAGCAGTTCTTC
V: TRBV5-1; D: .; size: .; J: TRBJ2-7; length: 15; CDR3: CASSLGSGASYEQYF; DNA: TGCGCCAGCAGCTTGGGTTCAGGGGCTTCCTACGAGCAGTACTTC
V: TRBV28; D: .; size: .; J: TRBJ2-5; length: 17; CDR3: CASSLGLGRKDQETQYF; DNA: TGTGCCAGCAGTTTAGGCCTGGGACGGAAAGATCAAGAGACCCAGTACTTC
V: TRBV7-8; D: .; size: .; J: TRBJ1-3; length: 18; CDR3: CASSLNEMYRQSGNTIYF; DNA: TGTGCCAGCAGCTTAAATGAGATGTATCGCCAATCTGGAAACACCATATATTTT
V: TRBV6-5; D: .; size: .; J: TRBJ2-3; length: 16; CDR3: CASSYSRGSLTDTQYF; DNA: TGTGCCAGCAGTTACTCGAGAGGAAGCCTCACAGATACGCAGTATTTT
V: TRBV18; D: .; size: once; J: TRBJ2-1; length: 15; CDR3: CASSPYRDVYNEQFF; DNA: TGTGCCAGCTCACCGTACAGGGACGTTTACAATGAGCAGTTCTTC
V: TRBV29-1; D: TRBD1; size: once; J: TRBJ2-5; length: 14; CDR3: CSGRSRGPQETQYF; DNA: TGCAGCGGCCGATCCAGGGGGCCCCAAGAGACCCAGTACTTC
V: TRBV6-6; D: TRBD1; size: .; J: TRBJ1-1; length: 15; CDR3: CASREPGQGMVEAFF; DNA: TGTGCCAGCAGAGAGCCGGGACAGGGAATGGTTGAAGCTTTCTTT
V: TRBV7-9; D: TRBD1; size: .; J: TRBJ2-1; length: 14; CDR3: CASSSRDRNNEQFF; DNA: TGTGCCAGCAGCTCCCGGGACAGAAACAATGAGCAGTTCTTC